The rows below give T cell receptor beta chains drawn from one sample of a study of sequential checkpoint blockade in melanoma. The table came from immunoSEQ multiplex PCR; TCRdb's copy has only in-frame clones and leaves some out. The sample consists of 35,000 to 45,000 clones, 80% to 90% of them appearing once. The source material was CD8+ T cells sorted from blood (inferred from file names), sampled from a patient given nivolumab and ipilimumab in sequence. These receptors all come from a human donor with melanoma. Each CDR3 is given with its conserved first and last residue.

v_call,j_call,cdr3_length,cdr3_aa
TRBV5-1,TRBJ1-1,14,CASVSGTGNTEAFF
TRBV6-5,TRBJ1-5,14,CASSLGGSNQPQHF
TRBV19,TRBJ1-3,20,CASSLQGDSFGDISGNTIYF
TRBV28,TRBJ1-2,12,CASSFDGGDYTF
TRBV9,TRBJ2-5,12,CASSVRGETQYF
TRBV7-3,TRBJ2-3,12,CASSLIGDTQYF
TRBV7-9,TRBJ1-6,16,CASSPTTGQYNSPLHF
TRBV27,TRBJ2-7,19,CASSLAITSGRTEFYEQYF
TRBV2,TRBJ1-5,15,CASSEQGTWNQPQHF
TRBV7-9,TRBJ2-5,13,CASIRGLEETQYF
TRBV5-1,TRBJ2-7,15,CASSYDLGTAYEQYF
TRBV7-9,TRBJ2-2,17,CASSLLSGQGNTGELFF
TRBV6-5,TRBJ2-7,13,CASSSQDSGEQYF
TRBV5-1,TRBJ2-7,11,CASSLGNEQYF